The 16 T cell receptor beta chains listed next were all sequenced from one sample in a study of control samples from healthy donors and cancer patients. TCRdb keeps only in-frame clones here, not all; method: immunoSEQ multiplex PCR. In the table there are fewer than 200,000 clones, roughly 90% of which are singletons. What was sequenced was blood. The receptors come from a man aged 25 to 45 in good health.

This clone occurred once. This chain uses TRBV7-2 with TRBJ2-7; the D gene is possibly TRBD1 (6 bases). The CDR3 is 13 amino acids. V lost 1 base and J lost 5, with 9 bases in between. The germline CDR1 and CDR2 sequences are SGHTA and FQGNSA. The CDR3 nucleotides are TGTGCCAGCAGCTTAGTACAGGGCCACGAGCAGTACTTC. This translates into CASSLVQGHEQYF.

The V and J genes are TRBV19 and TRBJ2-7; 7 bases agree with TRBD1. This CDR3 comprises 14 residues. Per germline, CDR1 LNHDA and CDR2 SQIVND (reference sequence). The J segment lost 1 base and the V segment lost 6 bases, leaving 6 bases of the junction unmatched. The CDR3 DNA follows: TGTGCCAGTAGCGGGACAGCCTCATCCTACGAGCAGTACTTC. It specifies CASSGTASSYEQYF.

V usage is TRBV4-3 and J usage is TRBJ2-4; D is possibly TRBD2 (5 bases). This CDR3 has 14 residues. The V gene lost 0 bases and the J gene lost 12 bases, with 15 bases spanning the gap. CDR1 is LGHNA, CDR2 YSLEER, per germline. The CDR3 spells CASSQDRSVASQYF. CDR3 nucleotide sequence: TGCGCCAGCAGCCAAGATCGGAGTGTAGCGTCTCAGTACTTC.

The chain combines TRBV7-8 with TRBJ1-3; D is undetermined. Deletions cut 4 bases from V and 4 bases from J, with 11 bases between. The length of the CDR3 is 14 residues. In germline, CDR1 is SGHVS, CDR2 FQNEAQ. The CDR3 DNA sequence: TGTGCCAGCAGCTCCATGGTGGCAGGAAACACCATATATTTT. It translates to CASSSMVAGNTIYF.

This clone was observed a handful of times. J is TRBJ1-2 and V is TRBV6-5; 8 positions agree with TRBD1. Trimming at V came to 2 bases and at J to 4 bases, leaving 3 bases not matched to a gene. CDR1 and CDR2 from the germline V gene are MNHEY and SVGAGI. This CDR3 region has 14 residues. The CDR3 DNA reads TGTGCCAGCAGTTACAGGGGGACAGGCTATGGCTACACCTTC. It encodes CASSYRGTGYGYTF.

J is TRBJ2-7 and V is TRBV9; D gene unclear. Germline V gene data show CDR1 as SGDLS and CDR2 as YYNGEE. This CDR3 has 14 residues. Trimming took off 3 bases at V and 7 bases at J, with 17 bases between the two ends. CDR3 sequence reads: CASSGIRVMREQYF. The CDR3 coding sequence is TGTGCCAGCAGCGGGATTAGGGTTATGCGGGAGCAGTACTTC.

The rearrangement uses TRBV27 and TRBJ2-7; perhaps TRBD1 as D (5 bases). The germline V gene has CDR1 MNHEY and CDR2 SMNVEV (reference sequence). The CDR3 contains 13 residues. V lost 5 bases and J lost 3, with 11 bases in between. The CDR3 loop reads CASSRTPGYEQYF. The CDR3 DNA reads TGTGCCAGCAGTCGGACACCCGGCTACGAGCAGTACTTC.

About this clone: Other DNA sequences in this specimen translate into the identical CDR3. The chain recombines TRBV19 with TRBJ2-2, with 8 bases fitting TRBD1. V was pared by 4 bases and J by 5 bases, with 3 bases of the junction left unmatched. This CDR3 contains 14 residues. Germline CDR1 is LNHDA and CDR2 is SQIVND (reference sequence). The CDR3 region has the DNA TGTGCCAGTAGTACAGGGGGCGGGACCGGGGAGCTGTTTTTT. Translation gives CASSTGGGTGELFF.

This chain uses TRBV4-3 with TRBJ2-1, with 9 bases identical to TRBD2. The germline CDR1 and CDR2 sequences are LGHNA and YSLEER. The CDR3 consists of 15 residues. Trimming took 1 base from V and 8 from J; bases not matched to a gene: 6. The CDR3 loop is CASSQGSGSIDEQFF. For the CDR3, the DNA is TGCGCCAGCAGCCAAGGTAGCGGGAGTATCGATGAGCAGTTCTTC.

This rearrangement joins TRBV6-6 to TRBJ2-3; 9 bases line up with TRBD2. The CDR3 contains 16 residues. In germline, CDR1 is MNHNY, CDR2 SVGAGI (reference sequence). V shed 2 bases, J shed 1 base, and the junction held 4 bases outside the gene matches. This CDR3 reads CASSYRREGGTDTQYF. CDR3 DNA sequence: TGTGCCAGCAGTTACCGGCGGGAGGGGGGCACAGATACGCAGTATTTT.

The chain combines TRBV29-1 with TRBJ2-2; TRBD2 might be the D (5 bases). The CDR3 runs 17 residues. The ends were cut back, 0 bases at V and 4 bases at J, with 18 bases in the middle. Germline V gene data show CDR1 as SQVTM and CDR2 as ANQGSEA. The CDR3 sequence is CSVEEGEGESITGELFF. For the CDR3, the DNA is TGCAGCGTTGAAGAGGGTGAGGGAGAGTCTATCACCGGGGAGCTGTTTTTT.

The CDR3 loop reads CSVKGTGNTIYF. In DNA form, the CDR3 reads TGCAGCGTGAAGGGGACGGGAAACACCATATATTTT. The chain carries TRBV29-1 and TRBJ1-3, with D possibly TRBD1 on 5 matching bases. V was trimmed by 6 bases and J by 4 bases, leaving 10 bases between them. There are 12 residues in the CDR3. Per germline, CDR1 SQVTM and CDR2 ANQGSEA.

The V gene is TRBV11-3, the J gene TRBJ2-5; 10 positions match TRBD2. Germline V gene lookup returns CDR1 SGHNT and CDR2 YENEEA. The CDR3 runs to 14 residues. The J segment lost 3 bases and the V segment lost 6 bases, leaving 4 bases of the junction unmatched. CDR3 loop: CASSLAGAEETQYF. CDR3 in DNA: TGTGCCAGCAGTCTAGCGGGAGCTGAAGAGACCCAGTACTTC. The complete variable domain, with remaining parts taken from reference TRBV11-3 and TRBJ2-5, reads EAGVVQSPRYKIIEKKQPVAFWCNPISGHNTLYWYLQNLGQGPELLIRYENEEAVDDSQLPKDRFSAERLKGVDSTLKIQPAELGDSAVYLCASSLAGAEETQYFGPGTRLLVL.

This chain links TRBV25-1 with TRBJ2-7; possible D gene TRBD2, 5 bases. Trimming took 2 bases from V and 7 from J, leaving 15 bases between them. The CDR3 loop spans 14 amino acids. Germline CDR1 is MGHDK and CDR2 is SYGVNS. CDR3 bases: TGTGCCAGCAGTGAAAGCGGCTTTAGTCGGGAGCAGTACTTC. It is translated as CASSESGFSREQYF.

This chain links TRBV7-9 with TRBJ2-7; D tentatively fits TRBD1 or TRBD2 (6 bases each). CDR1 and CDR2 (germline): SEHNR, FQNEAQ (reference sequence). Trimming removed 3 bases from V and 1 base from J, with 13 bases in between. The CDR3 loop spans 15 amino acids. CDR3 loop: CASSLGRTESYEQYF. The CDR3 nucleotides are TGTGCCAGCAGCTTGGGGAGGACAGAATCCTACGAGCAGTACTTC.

This clone was observed a single time. The chain combines TRBV2 with TRBJ1-2; weak D call: TRBD1 (6 bases). The germline CDR1 and CDR2 sequences are SNHLY and FYNNEI. The CDR3 is made up of 13 amino acids. Trimming took 4 bases from V and 8 from J, leaving 14 bases between them. CDR3 bases: TGTGCCAGCAGTGGGACAGCTGCTAGCGGCTACACCTTC. Its translation is CASSGTAASGYTF.